Detailed here is one TCR beta chain. Its antigen is unidentified. Both 60 Vbeta primers and 13 Jbeta primers went into the PCR. The protocol was immunoSEQ multiplex PCR, while the TCRdb copy is restricted to in-frame clones and leaves out a portion. The data show approximately 150,000 clones, with about four fifths seen just once and 3.5% to 4.5% held by the top ten. This entry is derived from a study of cytomegalovirus exposure and HLA in healthy donors. Whole-study findings and limits: A later analysis reportedly found that, within productive TCRs, an Asian-associated ancestry cluster had fewer N-insertions than the mean observed across the roughly 690 donors.

The CDR3 has 15 residues. Trimming cost V 4 bases and J 2 bases; bases outside gene matches: 9. From germline, CDR1 is SGHRS and CDR2 YFSETQ. The receptor comes from a human donor in good health. Source material: PBMCs. This chain joins TRBV5-1 and TRBJ2-7; 7 positions agree with TRBD1. The CDR3 DNA follows: TGCGCCAGCAGCCCTAGACAGGGCCAGGCCTACGAGCAGTACTTC. Its translation: CASSPRQGQAYEQYF.